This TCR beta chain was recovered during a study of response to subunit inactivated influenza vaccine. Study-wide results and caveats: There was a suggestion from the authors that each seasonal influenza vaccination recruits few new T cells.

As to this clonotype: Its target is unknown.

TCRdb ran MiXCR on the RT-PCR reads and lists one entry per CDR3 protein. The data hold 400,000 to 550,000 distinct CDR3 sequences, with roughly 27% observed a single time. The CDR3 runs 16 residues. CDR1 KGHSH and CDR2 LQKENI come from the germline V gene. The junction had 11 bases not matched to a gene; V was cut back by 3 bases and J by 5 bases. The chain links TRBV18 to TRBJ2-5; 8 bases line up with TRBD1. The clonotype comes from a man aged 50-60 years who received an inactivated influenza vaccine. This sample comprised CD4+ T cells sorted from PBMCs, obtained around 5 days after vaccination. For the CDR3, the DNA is TGTGCCAGCTCACCCCGCGACAGGGGCGGAGGGGAGACCCAGTACTTC. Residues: CASSPRDRGGGETQYF.